The 16 T cell receptor delta chains reported below all come from one sample, sequenced in a study of γδ T cells in repeated Plasmodium falciparum infection. TCRdb re-called the multiplex PCR reads via CATT. The table shows roughly 90,000 delta-chain clones, with 0.95% to 1% occurring only once. Bulk repertoires came from Vgamma9/Vdelta2+ or Vdelta2-negative gammadelta T cells flow-sorted from PBMC. Material: gamma-delta T cells from blood. These receptors originate from a pool of human donors (malaria-infected and uninfected, not separated).

Points on this clone: TCRdb's protein, taken from a much larger clone, differs from this DNA's translation at residue 10, likely owing to a read error; the protein displayed comes from the DNA. The CDR3 bases are TGTGCCTGTGACATACTGGGGGATACAACACAACTCTTCTTT. Protein sequence: CACDILGDTTQLFF. The rearrangement uses TRDV2 and TRDJ2; 12 bases match TRDD3. TCRdb leaves out the J gene; it was filled in here by matching the DNA to germline. The germline gives CDR1 GEAIGNYY, CDR2 EKD. The V segment lost 2 bases and the J segment 9 bases; nucleotides outside the gene matches: 3. The CDR3 runs to 14 residues.

Remarks on this clone: A far bigger clonotype differs at one base, so this is likely a read error. Other DNA sequences in the sample encode the same CDR3. The chain couples TRDV1 to TRDJ1; D is unresolved. V was cut by 3 bases and J by 4 bases, with 6 bases left in between. CDR3 length: 12 residues. Germline V gene sequence: CDR1 TSWWSYY, CDR2 QGS. The chain's CDR3 is CALGEQYDKLIF. CDR3 sequence (DNA): TGTGCTCTTGGGGAGCAGTACGATAAACTCATCTTT.

This clone was found a few times. TCRdb assigns this DNA the protein of a much larger clone, which departs from its translation at residue 4; this likely reflects a read error, and the protein shown comes from translating the DNA. The chain has TRDV2 and TRDJ1; TRDD3 might be the D (6 bases). As TCRdb names no J gene, one was assigned here on the basis of a DNA match to germline. The CDR3 is made up of 17 amino acids. The V and J ends lost 5 bases and 7 bases respectively, with 28 bases between them. Germline loops: CDR1 GEAIGNYY, CDR2 EKD. CDR3 sequence reads: CACGSGRRGTGMGKLIF. The CDR3 DNA reads as TGTGCCTGTGGCTCCGGCCGAAGGGGGACCGGCATGGGTAAACTCATCTTT.

This clone was detected only a few times. The TCRdb protein comes from a much larger clone and disagrees with this DNA's translation at residue 7, likely due to a read error; the protein given here is derived from the DNA. V is TRDV1 and J is TRDJ1; 10 nucleotides line up with TRDD3. The V segment lost 1 base and the J segment 0 bases; nucleotides outside the gene matches: 20. The CDR3 is 22 amino acids. CDR1 and CDR2 from the germline V gene are TSWWSYY and QGS. As DNA, the CDR3 is TGTGCTCTTGGGGAACCTTGCCTTCCTAGGTACTGGGGGATTGCCTACACCGATAAACTCATCTTT. Translation: CALGEPCLPRYWGIAYTDKLIF.

As regards this clone: A read error may explain this, as a much larger clone is one base away. The same CDR3 also results from other DNA sequences found in this sample. The CDR3 nucleotides read TGTGCTCTTGGGGCACTCCTATCAACTGCTCCCTTTCCTCGGGCTGGGTGGGGGATACCCCGAACGTTACCCGATAAACTCATCTTT. Amino acid sequence: CALGALLSTAPFPRAGWGIPRTLPDKLIF. The chain recombines TRDV1 with TRDJ1; 10 positions agree with TRDD3. The CDR3 runs to 29 residues. From germline, CDR1 is TSWWSYY and CDR2 QGS. Trimming cost V 4 bases and J 3 bases; bases outside gene matches: 47.

This clone occurred a few times. A read error likely explains why the TCRdb protein, taken from a much larger clone, differs from this DNA's translation at residue 10; the protein shown is translated from the DNA. The chain has TRDV1 and TRDJ1; 8 nucleotides line up with TRDD2. Germline V gene data show CDR1 as TSWWSYY and CDR2 as QGS. This CDR3 has 18 amino acids. Unmatched junction bases numbered 25, after V lost 7 bases and J lost 9 bases. Here the CDR3 reads CALAVGLPTHLPLEQLIF. The CDR3 DNA sequence: TGTGCTCTTGCCGTCGGGCTTCCTACTCACCTACCCCTAGAGCAACTCATCTTT.

This clone came up a few times. This likely stems from a read error, as it lies one base from a far larger clone. The sample carries other DNA sequences with the same CDR3. This chain joins TRDV2 and TRDJ1, with TRDD3 matching over 7 bases. Since TCRdb gives no J gene, matching the DNA to germline was used here to assign it. The CDR3 is made up of 19 amino acids. J gave up 3 bases and V 0 bases, and 18 bases lay outside the gene matches. CDR1 is GEAIGNYY, CDR2 EKD, per germline. The CDR3 bases are TGTGCCTGTGACACCGTGGGAAGTACTGGAGGATACGGCGCCGATAAACTCATCTTT. It translates to CACDTVGSTGGYGADKLIF.

As regards this clone: The protein that TCRdb holds for this DNA derives from a much larger clone and differs from the translated DNA at residue 13, which likely indicates a read error; the protein shown here is translated from the DNA. The chain carries TRDV1 and TRDJ1; 9 bases fit TRDD3. Because TCRdb records no J gene, it was assigned here through a match of the DNA to germline. This CDR3 is 19 amino acids long. The trim removed 2 bases at V and 1 base at J, leaving 14 bases unmatched. The germline V gene has CDR1 TSWWSYY and CDR2 QGS. The CDR3 here is CALGEFGIFWGILTDKLIF. In nucleotides, the CDR3 is TGTGCTCTTGGGGAATTCGGCATTTTCTGGGGGATCCTCACCGATAAACTCATCTTT.

A note on this clone: For this DNA, TCRdb reports the protein of a much larger clone, which diverges at residue 11, most likely from a read error; the protein presented here is translated directly from the DNA. V is TRDV1 and J is TRDJ1; 11 bases are shared with TRDD3. The V gene's germline CDR1 is TSWWSYY and CDR2 QGS. The CDR3 is made up of 23 amino acids. The CDR3: CALGERGASYAYATLGDTRELIF. The CDR3, as DNA: TGTGCCCTTGGGGAACGGGGGGCTTCCTACGCCTACGCGACCCTGGGGGATACAAGGGAACTCATCTTT.

This clone appeared many times. The same CDR3 can be traced to other DNA sequences in this sample. The chain's CDR3 is CAWGIRHGGYADKLIF. CDR3 in DNA: TGTGCCTGGGGCATTCGGCATGGGGGATACGCCGATAAACTCATCTTT. The rearrangement uses TRDV2 and TRDJ1; 11 bases map to TRDD3. The CDR3 runs 16 residues. V lost 7 bases to trimming and J lost 3 bases; unmatched junction nucleotides: 12. CDR1 is GEAIGNYY, CDR2 EKD, per germline.

A remark on this clone: TCRdb has a much larger clone's protein, which differs at residue 6 from the translation of this DNA, likely because of a read error; what is shown is the protein translated from the DNA. The chain has TRDV1 and TRDJ1; 8 bases map to TRDD3. Germline CDR1 and CDR2: TSWWSYY and QGS. The trim removed 3 bases at V and 6 bases at J, leaving 18 bases unmatched. CDR3 size: 18 residues. In nucleotides, the CDR3 is TGTGCTCTTGGGGACATGTCAGTGGGGGATCCTCGCCTCTATAAACTCATCTTT. Translating it yields CALGDMSVGDPRLYKLIF.

For this clone: The TCRdb protein comes from a much larger clone and disagrees with this DNA's translation at residue 15, likely due to a read error; the protein given here is derived from the DNA. The V and J genes are TRDV1 and TRDJ1; 8 nucleotides line up with TRDD3. TCRdb lists no J gene, so it was determined here by aligning the DNA to germline. The CDR3 sequence is 18 residues long. Germline V gene lookup returns CDR1 TSWWSYY and CDR2 QGS. CDR3 loop: CALGTSRSVGDETDRLIF. DNA for the CDR3: TGTGCTCTTGGGACCTCGAGGTCCGTGGGGGATGAAACCGATAGACTCATCTTT.

Of note for this clone: With a far larger clone one base away, a read error is the likely cause. Distinct nucleotide sequences in the sample also encode this CDR3. The chain is built from TRDV1 and TRDJ1; 10 nucleotides align to TRDD3. No J gene is reported in TCRdb; it was inferred here by comparing the DNA with germline. The germline CDR1 and CDR2 sequences are TSWWSYY and QGS. The length of the CDR3 is 24 residues. CDR3 nucleotides: TGTGCTCTCGGGGAACTGTACGGTCCGCCTTTCCTACGTACTGGGGGATTCGTCGCCGATAAACTCATCTTT. It codes for CALGELYGPPFLRTGGFVADKLIF.

As regards this clone: The likely explanation is a read error, given a far larger clone one base away. Other nucleotide sequences in the sample specify the same CDR3. The chain is built from TRDV1 and TRDJ1, with no clear D. The germline V gene has CDR1 TSWWSYY and CDR2 QGS. The CDR3 is 13 amino acids. The DNA of the CDR3 is TGTGCTCTTGGGGCATCGCCCCACGATAAACTTATCTTT. Translating gives CALGASPHDKLIF.

This clone appeared many times. A far larger clone is just one base off, so this is likely a read error. The same CDR3 also results from other DNA sequences found in this sample. For the V gene the call is TRDV2; the J gene has no call; TRDD3, the table's D call, was not compared with the DNA. CDR3 size: 18 residues. Germline V gene lookup returns CDR1 GEAIGNYY and CDR2 EKD. The CDR3 nucleotides read TGTGCCTGTGACCCATTACTGGGGGATACCCCGTACACCGATAAACTCATCTTC. As protein: CACDPLLGDTPYTDKLIF.

This clone showed up just a few times. This DNA's translation and the protein TCRdb lists, from a much larger clone, do not match at residue 12, likely due to a read error; the protein shown is translated from the DNA. CDR3 DNA: TGTGCTCTTGGGCTAAAGGTCTCTCGTCCTGGGGGCAGACGGTACACCGATAAACTCATCTTT. Protein sequence: CALGLKVSRPGGRRYTDKLIF. This chain joins TRDV1 and TRDJ1; 7 bases are shared with TRDD3. Because TCRdb records no J gene, it was assigned here through a match of the DNA to germline. V shed 5 bases and J 0 bases; nucleotides not matched to a gene: 24. The CDR3 spans 21 residues. The V gene's germline CDR1 is TSWWSYY and CDR2 QGS.